The 25 T cell receptor beta chains below come from one sample, sequenced in a study of identifying expanded T cells in peripheral blood (dated by TCRdb to the late 2010s). Libraries came from the immunoSEQ multiplex PCR assay. This immuneACCESS table, as held by TCRdb, lists in-frame sequences with V and J called but not all clones. Of the missing ones, under half trace to an unresolved V gene in checked studies; the others have no known cause. Within this sample are about 110,000 clones, with roughly 89% of them counted one time only. Approximately 16% of the sample comes from the top ten. Sequencing used blood. The receptors here all came from a person aged 18-70 years in good health.

V is TRBV7-2 and J is TRBJ2-3; 9 bases fit TRBD1. The CDR3 consists of 16 residues. CDR1 is SGHTA and CDR2 is FQGNSA in the germline V gene. The J segment lost 4 bases and the V segment lost 3 bases, leaving 8 bases of the junction unmatched. CDR3 sequence: CASSLGQGRDSDTQYF. As DNA, the CDR3 is TGTGCCAGCAGCTTGGGACAGGGCCGTGATTCAGATACGCAGTATTTT.

V is TRBV28 and J is TRBJ2-5, with TRBD1 identical over 11 bases. Trimming removed 6 bases from V and 5 bases from J; junction bases left unmatched: 11. CDR3 length equals 16 residues. The germline V gene encodes CDR1 MDHEN and CDR2 SYDVKM. CDR3 bases: TGTGCCAGCAGCGGACAGGGGGCAGGGGATTTGGAGACCCAGTACTTC. Protein product: CASSGQGAGDLETQYF.

V usage is TRBV5-5 and J usage is TRBJ1-2; a weak D match, TRBD1 (6 bases). CDR3 length: 13 amino acids. V gave up 0 bases and J gave up 8 bases, with 11 bases separating them. Germline values: CDR1 SGHKS, CDR2 YYEKEE (reference sequence). CDR3 loop: CASSLEGGSGYTF. Here the CDR3 DNA reads TGTGCCAGCAGCTTGGAAGGGGGTAGCGGCTACACCTTC.

Notes on this clone: Different DNA sequences within this sample yield the same CDR3. The CDR3 region has the DNA TGTGCCAGCAGTGGAGACTACACAGATACGCAGTATTTT. Amino acids: CASSGDYTDTQYF. V and J are TRBV2 and TRBJ2-3, with D perhaps matching TRBD2 (5 bases). CDR3 length equals 13 residues. The ends were cut back, 4 bases at V and 2 bases at J, with 7 bases in the middle. Looked up from germline, CDR1 is SNHLY and CDR2 is FYNNEI. Together with reference TRBV2 and TRBJ2-3, the CDR3 gives the full variable domain: EPEVTQTPSHQVTQMGQEVILRCVPISNHLYFYWYRQILGQKVEFLVSFYNNEISEKSEIFDDQFSVERPDGSNFTLKIRSTKLEDSAMYFCASSGDYTDTQYFGPGTRLTVL.

The chain recombines TRBV11-2 with TRBJ1-1, with 7 bases lining up with TRBD1. Germline CDR1 and CDR2: SGHAT and FQNNGV. Trimming cost V 5 bases and J 1 base; bases outside gene matches: 7. The CDR3 length is 15 residues. The CDR3 here is CASSQGDSRNTEAFF. DNA for the CDR3: TGTGCCAGCAGCCAGGGGGACAGCCGGAACACTGAAGCTTTCTTT.

This clone was recorded only once. CDR3 in amino acids: CASSHARDLGYTF. CDR3 DNA: TGTGCCAGCAGCCATGCGCGGGACCTCGGCTACACCTTC. This chain joins TRBV11-3 and TRBJ1-2; a weak D match, TRBD1 (5 bases). The CDR3 covers 13 residues. V was pared by 5 bases and J by 8 bases, with 15 bases between. Per the germline V gene, CDR1 is SGHNT and CDR2 is YENEEA. Full variable domain (rest looked up from reference TRBV11-3 and TRBJ1-2): EAGVVQSPRYKIIEKKQPVAFWCNPISGHNTLYWYLQNLGQGPELLIRYENEEAVDDSQLPKDRFSAERLKGVDSTLKIQPAELGDSAVYLCASSHARDLGYTFGSGTRLTVV.

The J gene is TRBJ1-4, the V gene TRBV28, with 10 bases fitting TRBD1. V was clipped by 4 bases and J by 5 bases; unmatched bases: 4. Germline CDR1 and CDR2: MDHEN and SYDVKM. This CDR3 is built from 15 residues. Written as DNA, the CDR3 is TGTGCCAGCAGTTGGAGGACAGGGGGGAATGAAAAACTGTTTTTT. This translates into CASSWRTGGNEKLFF.

This clone was detected only once. This chain connects TRBV5-6 to TRBJ1-2; 7 bases map to TRBD1. V lost 6 bases to trimming and J lost 5 bases; unmatched junction nucleotides: 10. Germline lookup yields CDR1 SGHDT and CDR2 YYEEEE. This CDR3 spans 14 amino acids. The CDR3 region is CASIAGTDFYGYTF. The CDR3 DNA sequence: TGTGCCAGCATCGCCGGGACAGACTTTTATGGCTACACCTTC.

The CDR3 DNA reads as TGTGCCACCACTACCGACAGGTTGGGAAGTGGGCCCCAGCATTTT. Protein: CATTTDRLGSGPQHF. The genes are TRBV7-8 and TRBJ1-5; TRBD1 is a possible D gene (6 bases). The CDR3 consists of 15 residues. Deletions cut 10 bases from V and 9 bases from J, with 25 bases between. Germline CDR1 reads SGHVS; CDR2 reads FQNEAQ.

On this clone: Additional DNA sequences in this sample encode the identical CDR3. The chain couples TRBV15 to TRBJ1-3; tentative D call: TRBD1 (5 bases). The germline CDR1 and CDR2 sequences are LNHNV and YYDKDF (reference sequence). Trimming took 1 base from V and 0 from J, leaving 7 bases between them. The CDR3 covers 15 residues. CDR3 nucleotide sequence: TGTGCCACCAGCAGAGGACAGTCCTCTGGAAACACCATATATTTT. As protein: CATSRGQSSGNTIYF. Full variable domain (missing parts from reference TRBV15 and TRBJ1-3): DAMVIQNPRYQVTQFGKPVTLSCSQTLNHNVMYWYQQKSSQAPKLLFHYYDKDFNNEADTPDNFQSRRPNTSFCFLDIRSPGLGDTAMYLCATSRGQSSGNTIYFGEGSWLTVV.

The rearrangement joins TRBV5-4 to TRBJ2-6; the D is unclear. Per the germline V gene, CDR1 is SGHNT and CDR2 is YYREEE (reference sequence). The CDR3 has 15 residues. V lost 2 bases and J lost 2, with 8 bases in between. CDR3: CASSLSRAGANVLTF. The CDR3 nucleotides are TGTGCCAGCAGCTTAAGCCGAGCTGGGGCCAACGTCCTGACTTTC.

V and J are TRBV7-7 and TRBJ2-5; a weak D match, TRBD2 (5 bases). This CDR3 has 11 amino acids. Looked up from germline, CDR1 is SSHAT and CDR2 is FNYEAQ (reference sequence). Trimming took 10 bases from V and 5 from J, leaving 11 bases between them. CDR3 nucleotides: TGTGCCATCCGGGGTGCGGAGACCCAGTACTTC. Translating gives CAIRGAETQYF. Looking up the rest from reference TRBV7-7 and TRBJ2-5 gives the full variable domain: GAGVSQSPRYKVTKRGQDVTLRCDPISSHATLYWYQQALGQGPEFLTYFNYEAQPDKSGLPSDRFSAERPEGSISTLTIQRTEQRDSAMYRCAIRGAETQYFGPGTRLLVL.

The rearrangement joins TRBV7-2 to TRBJ2-1, with D unresolved. V was clipped by 1 base and J by 5 bases, with 6 bases between them. CDR3 length: 13 residues. Germline lookup yields CDR1 SGHTA and CDR2 FQGNSA. Here the CDR3 reads CASSLDYNNEQFF. The CDR3 DNA reads as TGTGCCAGCAGCTTAGACTATAACAATGAGCAGTTCTTC.

The V gene is TRBV28, the J gene TRBJ2-7; 12 positions agree with TRBD2. Germline V gene sequence: CDR1 MDHEN, CDR2 SYDVKM. This CDR3 has 15 amino acids. V lost 4 bases to trimming and J lost 4 bases; unmatched junction nucleotides: 5. The chain's CDR3 is CASSSPGLAGYEQYF. Written as DNA, the CDR3 is TGTGCCAGCAGTTCACCGGGACTAGCGGGTTACGAGCAGTACTTC.

The chain recombines TRBV27 with TRBJ2-7; D perhaps matches TRBD1 (6 bases). The V end lost 6 bases, the J end lost 2 bases, and 14 bases lay between the germline ends. Germline values: CDR1 MNHEY, CDR2 SMNVEV (reference sequence). The CDR3 is made up of 14 amino acids. The CDR3 sequence: CASRLNRDTYEQYF. CDR3 in DNA: TGTGCCAGCAGGCTCAACAGGGATACCTACGAGCAGTACTTC.

This sequence joins TRBV5-8 and TRBJ2-7; TRBD2 is a possible D gene (5 bases). Trimming cost V 3 bases and J 3 bases, with 10 bases left between them. Germline-derived CDR1 and CDR2 are SGHTS and YDEGEE. The CDR3 is made up of 13 amino acids. This CDR3 reads CASSYSGFYEQYF. Here the CDR3 DNA reads TGTGCCAGCAGCTACAGCGGATTCTACGAGCAGTACTTC. The full variable domain, completed using reference TRBV5-8 and TRBJ2-7, is EAGVTQSPTHLIKTRGQQATLRCSPISGHTSVYWYQQALGLGLQFLLWYDEGEERNRGNFPPRFSGRQFPNYSSELNVNALELEDSALYLCASSYSGFYEQYFGPGTRLTVT.

The rearrangement joins TRBV5-1 to TRBJ2-2; D possibly corresponds to TRBD2 (5 bases). CDR1 SGHRS and CDR2 YFSETQ come from the germline V gene. CDR3 length equals 11 residues. The V and J ends lost 9 bases and 8 bases respectively, with 11 bases between them. The CDR3 DNA is TGCGCCACCCAAACGGGGGGGGAGCTGTTTTTT. It is translated as CATQTGGELFF.

The chain recombines TRBV13 with TRBJ2-2, with 8 positions matching TRBD2. This CDR3 comprises 16 residues. Germline values: CDR1 PRHDT, CDR2 FYEKMQ (reference sequence). The junction had 6 bases not matched to a gene; V was cut back by 2 bases and J by 4 bases. CDR3 residues: CASSLSSGGATGELFF. DNA of the CDR3: TGTGCCAGCAGCTTATCTTCCGGGGGGGCCACCGGGGAGCTGTTTTTT.

This rearrangement joins TRBV6-5 to TRBJ2-1; tentatively, D is TRBD2 (6 bases). V dropped 6 bases and J dropped 6 bases, with 18 bases sitting between them. CDR1 MNHEY and CDR2 SVGAGI come from the germline V gene. CDR3 length: 15 residues. CDR3 protein: CASSLDPPAGNEQFF. CDR3 coding DNA: TGTGCCAGCAGCTTGGACCCCCCAGCGGGCAATGAGCAGTTCTTC.

This CDR3 is CASSLTAGGHEQYF. The CDR3 region has the DNA TGTGCCAGCAGTCTAACCGCAGGGGGACACGAGCAGTACTTC. The chain recombines TRBV6-5 with TRBJ2-7; TRBD1 agrees at 7 bases. J was trimmed by 5 bases and V by 5 bases; bases with no gene match: 9. Germline V gene lookup returns CDR1 MNHEY and CDR2 SVGAGI. The CDR3 length is 14 residues.

This chain uses TRBV5-5 with TRBJ1-6; possibly TRBD1 for D (5 bases). Trimming stripped 4 bases from V and 11 bases from J, with 19 bases between. The CDR3 length is 15 residues. CDR1 is SGHKS, CDR2 YYEKEE, per germline (reference sequence). The CDR3 DNA reads TGTGCCAGCAGCCAAAGGGGTGGCAGTGGGGCACCCCTCCACTTT. This gives the protein CASSQRGGSGAPLHF.

The chain links TRBV18 to TRBJ1-5; 9 nucleotides align to TRBD1. This CDR3 contains 18 residues. Unmatched junction bases numbered 10, after V lost 0 bases and J lost 4 bases. Per germline, CDR1 KGHSH and CDR2 LQKENI. The chain's CDR3 is CASSPPFPGTGNNQPQHF. CDR3 DNA: TGTGCCAGCTCACCACCATTCCCCGGGACAGGGAATAATCAGCCCCAGCATTTT.

To note about this clone: One end of the junction does not line up with germline, which may come from a read error. The same CDR3 can be traced to other DNA sequences in this sample. The gene calls are TRBV18 and TRBJ2-2; D remains ambiguous. Germline values: CDR1 KGHSH, CDR2 LQKENI. The CDR3 loop spans 15 amino acids. The CDR3 DNA reads as TGCGCCAGCTCGCCCCAGGTATCTTCCACCGGGGAGCTGTTTTTT. This sequence encodes CASSPQVSSTGELFF.

The genes are TRBV5-6 and TRBJ1-6, with D possibly matching TRBD1 (5 bases). Trimming removed 4 bases from V and 10 bases from J, with 9 bases in between. This CDR3 region has 12 residues. Germline V gene lookup returns CDR1 SGHDT and CDR2 YYEEEE. CDR3 loop: CASSEGVSPLHF. For the CDR3, the DNA is TGTGCCAGCAGCGAAGGGGTCTCACCCCTCCACTTT.

The chain recombines TRBV4-1 with TRBJ1-6; no definite D call. The V gene lost 1 base and the J gene lost 0 bases, with 10 bases spanning the gap. Germline lookup yields CDR1 MGHRA and CDR2 YSYEKL. The CDR3 length is 17 residues. CDR3 bases: TGCGCCAGCAGCCAAGGCCAACGGAGCTCCTATAATTCACCCCTCCACTTT. Translating gives CASSQGQRSSYNSPLHF.